This T cell receptor beta chain originates from a study of graft-versus-host responses after intestinal transplantation. At the level of the study: Recipients were all induced with anti-thymocyte globulin, then given tacrolimus and steroids for roughly 3 years. General study findings and limits: Recipient bone marrow held GvH clones, some seen earlier in ileum or blood.

Sequencing was performed with immunoSEQ multiplex PCR; in TCRdb, only in-frame clones are kept and a portion is missing. The sample includes 10,000 or so clones, around 27% of them seen just once. The study plated some 200,000 CFSE-labeled responders with some 200,000 irradiated, violet-dye-labeled stimulators. J gave up 5 bases and V 2 bases, and 10 bases lay outside the gene matches. Germline loops: CDR1 SGHDT, CDR2 YYEEEE. The length of the CDR3 is 16 residues. V and J are TRBV5-6 and TRBJ2-7; TRBD1 agrees at 10 bases. The specimen was alloreactive CD4+ T cells from a mixed lymphocyte reaction culture, collected before intestinal transplant. Described subset: CFSE-low proliferating T cells sorted from approximately 6-day pre-transplant mixed lymphocyte reaction (GvH or HvG direction). This receptor was identified in a human patient who received an intestinal transplant. The CDR3 loop reads CASSFSPGQGQDEQYF. As DNA, the CDR3 is TGTGCCAGCAGCTTTAGTCCGGGACAGGGGCAGGACGAGCAGTACTTC.